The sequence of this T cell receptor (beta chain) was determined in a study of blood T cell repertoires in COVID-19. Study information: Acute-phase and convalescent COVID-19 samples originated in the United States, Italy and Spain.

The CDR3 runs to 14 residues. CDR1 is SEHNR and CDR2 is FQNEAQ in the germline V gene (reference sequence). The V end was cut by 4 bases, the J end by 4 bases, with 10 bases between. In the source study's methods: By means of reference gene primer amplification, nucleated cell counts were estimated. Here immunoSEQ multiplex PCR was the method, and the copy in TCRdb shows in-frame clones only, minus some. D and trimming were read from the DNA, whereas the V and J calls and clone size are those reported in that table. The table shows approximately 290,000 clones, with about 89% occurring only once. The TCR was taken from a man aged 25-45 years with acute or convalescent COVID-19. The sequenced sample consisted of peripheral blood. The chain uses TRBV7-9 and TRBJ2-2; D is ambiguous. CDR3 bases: TGTGCCAGCAGCTCGAATACTGGCACCGGGGAGCTGTTTTTT. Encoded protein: CASSSNTGTGELFF. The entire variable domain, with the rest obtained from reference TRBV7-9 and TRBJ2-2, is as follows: DTGVSQNPRHKITKRGQNVTFRCDPISEHNRLYWYRQTLGQGPEFLTYFQNEAQLEKSRLLSDRFSAERPKGSFSTLEIQRTEQGDSAMYLCASSSNTGTGELFFGEGSRLTVL.